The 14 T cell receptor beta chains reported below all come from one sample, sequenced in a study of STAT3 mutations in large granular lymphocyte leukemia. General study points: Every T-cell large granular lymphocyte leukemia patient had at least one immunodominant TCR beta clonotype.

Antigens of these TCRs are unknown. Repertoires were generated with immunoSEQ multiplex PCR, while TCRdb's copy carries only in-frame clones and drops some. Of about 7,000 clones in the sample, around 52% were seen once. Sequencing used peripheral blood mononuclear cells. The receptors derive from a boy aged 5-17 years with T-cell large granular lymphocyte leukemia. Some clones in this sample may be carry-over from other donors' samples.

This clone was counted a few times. This CDR3 is CASSLVPYGYTF. In DNA, the CDR3 is TGTGCCAGCAGCTTAGTGCCCTATGGCTACACCTTC. The chain joins TRBV7-9 to TRBJ1-2; D remains ambiguous. The V end was cut by 1 base, the J end by 4 bases, with 4 bases between. This CDR3 has 12 amino acids. Looked up from germline, CDR1 is SEHNR and CDR2 is FQNEAQ (reference sequence). Combining the CDR3 with reference TRBV7-9 and TRBJ1-2 gives the whole variable domain DTGVSQNPRHKITKRGQNVTFRCDPISEHNRLYWYRQTLGQGPEFLTYFQNEAQLEKSRLLSDRFSAERPKGSFSTLEIQRTEQGDSAMYLCASSLVPYGYTFGSGTRLTVV.

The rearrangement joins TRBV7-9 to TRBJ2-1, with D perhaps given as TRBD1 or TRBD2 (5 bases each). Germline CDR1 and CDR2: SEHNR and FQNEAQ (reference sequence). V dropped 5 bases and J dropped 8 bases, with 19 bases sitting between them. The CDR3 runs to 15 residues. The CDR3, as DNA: TGTGCCAGCAGCCAGAGGGGCCCAAACCGGGATGAGCAGTTCTTC. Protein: CASSQRGPNRDEQFF.

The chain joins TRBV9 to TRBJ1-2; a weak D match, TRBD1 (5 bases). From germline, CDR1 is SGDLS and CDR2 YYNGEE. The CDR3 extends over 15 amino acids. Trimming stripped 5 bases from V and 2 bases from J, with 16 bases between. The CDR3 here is CASRASLGVNYGYTF. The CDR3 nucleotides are TGTGCCAGCAGAGCCTCCTTAGGGGTAAACTATGGCTACACCTTC.

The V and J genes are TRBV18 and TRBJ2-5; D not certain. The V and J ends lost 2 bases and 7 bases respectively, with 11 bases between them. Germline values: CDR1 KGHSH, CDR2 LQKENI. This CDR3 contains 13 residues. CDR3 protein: CASSPGEEGTQYF. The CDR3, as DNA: TGTGCCAGCTCACCAGGGGAAGAAGGGACCCAGTACTTC.

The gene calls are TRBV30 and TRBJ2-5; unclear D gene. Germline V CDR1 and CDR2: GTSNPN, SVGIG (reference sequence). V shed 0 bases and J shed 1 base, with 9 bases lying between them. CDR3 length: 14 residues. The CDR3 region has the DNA TGTGCCTGGAGTGTCCGCGTACGCCAAGAGACCCAGTACTTC. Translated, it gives CAWSVRVRQETQYF.

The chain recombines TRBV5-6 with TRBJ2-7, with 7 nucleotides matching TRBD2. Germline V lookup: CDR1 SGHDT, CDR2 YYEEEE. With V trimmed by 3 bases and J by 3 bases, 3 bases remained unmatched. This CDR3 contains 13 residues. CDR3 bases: TGTGCCAGCAGCTCCGGACTAGGCTACGAGCAGTACTTC. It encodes CASSSGLGYEQYF.

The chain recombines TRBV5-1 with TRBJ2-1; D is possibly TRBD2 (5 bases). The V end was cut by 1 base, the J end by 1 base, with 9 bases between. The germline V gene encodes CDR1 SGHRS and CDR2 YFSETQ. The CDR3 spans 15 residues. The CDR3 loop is CASSLRTQSYNEQFF. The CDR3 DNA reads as TGCGCCAGCAGCTTGAGGACTCAGTCCTACAATGAGCAGTTCTTC.

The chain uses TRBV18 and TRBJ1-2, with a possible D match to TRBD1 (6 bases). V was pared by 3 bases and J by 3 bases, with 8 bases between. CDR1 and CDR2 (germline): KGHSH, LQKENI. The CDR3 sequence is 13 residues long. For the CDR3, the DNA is TGTGCCAGCTCACCGGGGGCCGACTATGGCTACACCTTC. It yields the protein CASSPGADYGYTF.

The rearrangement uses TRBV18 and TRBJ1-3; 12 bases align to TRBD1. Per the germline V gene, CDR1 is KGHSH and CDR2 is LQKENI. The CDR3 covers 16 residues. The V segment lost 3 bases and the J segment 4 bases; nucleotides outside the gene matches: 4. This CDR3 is CASSPGQGASGNTIYF. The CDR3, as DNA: TGTGCCAGCTCACCGGGACAGGGGGCATCAGGAAACACCATATATTTT.

The CDR3 nucleotides read TGTGCCAGCAGTTCCTACACCTACGAGCAGTACTTC. This gives the protein CASSSYTYEQYF. V usage is TRBV27 and J usage is TRBJ2-7; D is unclear. CDR3 size: 12 residues. CDR1 is MNHEY and CDR2 is SMNVEV in the germline V gene (reference sequence). V was clipped by 4 bases and J by 2 bases, with 6 bases between them.

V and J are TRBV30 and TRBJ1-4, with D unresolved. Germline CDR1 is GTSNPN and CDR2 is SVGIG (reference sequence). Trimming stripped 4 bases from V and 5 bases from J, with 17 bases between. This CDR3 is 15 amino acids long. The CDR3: CAWTSQLEVNEKLFF. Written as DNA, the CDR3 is TGTGCCTGGACTTCCCAGCTCGAAGTAAATGAAAAACTGTTTTTT. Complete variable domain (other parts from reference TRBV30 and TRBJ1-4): SQTIHQWPATLVQPVGSPLSLECTVEGTSNPNLYWYRQAAGRGLQLLFYSVGIGQISSEVPQNLSASRPQDRQFILSSKKLLLSDSGFYLCAWTSQLEVNEKLFFGSGTQLSVL.

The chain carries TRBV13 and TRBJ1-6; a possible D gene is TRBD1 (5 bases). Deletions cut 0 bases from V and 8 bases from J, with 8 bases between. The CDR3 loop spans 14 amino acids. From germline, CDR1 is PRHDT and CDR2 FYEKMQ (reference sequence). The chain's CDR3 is CASSLGLGDSPLHF. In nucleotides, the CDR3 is TGTGCCAGCAGCTTAGGCCTAGGGGATTCACCCCTCCACTTT. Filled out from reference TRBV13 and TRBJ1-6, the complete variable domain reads AAGVIQSPRHLIKEKRETATLKCYPIPRHDTVYWYQQGPGQDPQFLISFYEKMQSDKGSIPDRFSAQQFSDYHSELNMSSLELGDSALYFCASSLGLGDSPLHFGNGTRLTVT.

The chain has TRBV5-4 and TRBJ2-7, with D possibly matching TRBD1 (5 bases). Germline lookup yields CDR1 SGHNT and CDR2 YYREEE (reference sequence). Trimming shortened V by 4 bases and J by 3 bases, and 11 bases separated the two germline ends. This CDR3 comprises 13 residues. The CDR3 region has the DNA TGTGCCAGCAGCACCCACAGGTTCTACGAGCAGTACTTC. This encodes CASSTHRFYEQYF.

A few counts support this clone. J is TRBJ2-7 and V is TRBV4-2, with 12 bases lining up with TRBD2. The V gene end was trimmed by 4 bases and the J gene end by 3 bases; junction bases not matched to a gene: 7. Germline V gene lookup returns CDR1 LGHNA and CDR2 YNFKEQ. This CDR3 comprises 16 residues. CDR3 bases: TGTGCCAGCAGCCTAACCCTAGCGGGGGGGATCTACGAGCAGTACTTC. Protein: CASSLTLAGGIYEQYF.